The present T cell receptor beta chain was sequenced within a study of blood T cell repertoires in COVID-19. Study overall: The United States, Italy and Spain were the sources of the acute and convalescent COVID-19 samples.

Germline V gene sequence: CDR1 MNHEY, CDR2 SMNVEV (reference sequence). This CDR3 comprises 16 residues. The trim removed 6 bases at V and 6 bases at J, leaving 14 bases unmatched. Using immunoSEQ multiplex PCR, the repertoire was profiled, and TCRdb retains in-frame clones only, with some absent. Of around 70,000 clones in the sample, roughly 80% were seen once. This receptor was obtained from a human donor in a cohort sampled during active COVID-19. Sequenced material: peripheral blood. This rearrangement joins TRBV27 to TRBJ2-3, with 8 bases matching TRBD2. The CDR3 here is CASSNIAGRLGDTQYF. CDR3 DNA sequence: TGTGCCAGCAGCAACATAGCGGGACGCCTGGGGGATACGCAGTATTTT.